The T cell receptor (beta chain) under discussion was sequenced for a study of beta chain features in type 1 diabetes. Study-wide results and limits: The study found moderately but significantly shorter TCRB CDR3s in all four CD4+ subsets of Type 1 diabetes patients. A definitive answer on HLA type influencing TCRB rearrangement was not reached here.

In this sample, this clone turned up a few times. As yet, its antigen is unknown. Sequencing targeted expressed TCRB transcripts, as all isolated RNA had been reverse transcribed. Naive, central memory and regulatory T cell samples produced a mean of approximately 4 million reads. Sequenced by immunoSEQ multiplex PCR; TCRdb stores in-frame clones only, minus some. The table includes around 250,000 clones, 14% detected once. J gave up 7 bases and V 0 bases, and 11 bases lay outside the gene matches. The germline CDR1 and CDR2 sequences are SGHVS and FQNEAQ. This CDR3 is 17 amino acids long. Sequencing was performed on naive CD4+ T cells from blood. The receptor was derived from a man aged 30 to 45 with type 1 diabetes. This chain uses TRBV7-8 with TRBJ2-2; the match to TRBD1 covers 7 bases. The CDR3 reads CASSLAPDRVGSGELFF. The CDR3 DNA reads as TGTGCCAGCAGCTTAGCCCCTGACAGGGTTGGTAGCGGGGAGCTGTTTTTT.